The 11 T cell receptor beta chains given below trace back to one sample, sequenced in a study of blood T cells in healthy people across ages. A J-beta primer mix and a sample-barcoded 5' primer were used in a second PCR of about 6 to 12 cycles. TCRdb fed the 5' RACE reads into MiXCR, producing one record per CDR3 protein. The data show 450,000 to 600,000 distinct CDR3 sequences, approximately 26% seen once. The sample was also linked to a second study, of T cells of mothers and their children.

The specimen was blood. Receptors originate from a boy under 10 years old in good health.

This clonotype was counted ten times or more. The gene calls are TRBV18 and TRBJ1-2, with a weak D call TRBD1 (5 bases). This CDR3 is 15 amino acids long. Germline V gene sequence: CDR1 KGHSH, CDR2 LQKENI. Trimming took 3 bases from V and 9 from J, leaving 20 bases between them. DNA for the CDR3: TGTGCCAGCTCACCCGAACCTCCAGGGAAAAGCAGCTACACCTTC. Protein sequence: CASSPEPPGKSSYTF.

The chain links TRBV4-1 to TRBJ2-2; the match to TRBD2 covers 10 bases. After removal of 3 bases from V and 4 bases from J, the junction contained 11 bases not matched to a gene. CDR1 and CDR2 (germline): MGHRA, YSYEKL. CDR3 size: 18 residues. DNA for the CDR3: TGCGCCAGCAGCCATCCCCTAGCGGGAGCGGGAGGCACCGGGGAGCTGTTTTTT. This sequence encodes CASSHPLAGAGGTGELFF.

In this sample, this clonotype turned up a few times. The V and J genes are TRBV3-1 and TRBJ2-1, with TRBD2 matching 10 bases. The end of the DNA aligns better with TRBJ2-7, so the J call may be wrong. Per the germline V gene, CDR1 is LGHDT and CDR2 is YNNKEL (reference sequence). This CDR3 has 15 residues. CDR3 protein: CASSLSSGRRYEQYF. In DNA, the CDR3 is TGTGCCAGCAGCCTTTCTAGCGGGAGACGCTACGAGCAGTACTTC.

The V and J genes are TRBV15 and TRBJ1-1, with D perhaps TRBD1 (6 bases). The CDR3 has 12 amino acids. The germline CDR1 and CDR2 sequences are LNHNV and YYDKDF (reference sequence). Deletions cut 0 bases from V and 11 bases from J, with 10 bases between. CDR3 nucleotides: TGTGCCACCAGCAGAGATCAGGGGAAGGCTTTCTTT. Its protein product is CATSRDQGKAFF.

This clonotype has more than one count but fewer than ten. The rearrangement uses TRBV18 and TRBJ2-5; maybe TRBD2 (5 bases). The CDR3 totals 14 residues. Germline-derived CDR1 and CDR2 are KGHSH and LQKENI. The V end was cut by 3 bases, the J end by 5 bases, with 13 bases between. The CDR3 protein is CASSPTARGETQYF. CDR3 sequence (DNA): TGTGCCAGCTCACCCACGGCCCGAGGGGAGACCCAGTACTTC.

The CDR3 here is CASSSHRGSSYEQYF. DNA for the CDR3: TGTGCCAGCAGCTCTCACAGGGGGAGCTCCTACGAGCAGTACTTC. The rearrangement links TRBV11-2 to TRBJ2-7; TRBD1 matches at 8 bases. The CDR3 runs to 15 residues. Trimming at V came to 4 bases and at J to 0 bases, leaving 5 bases not matched to a gene. Germline CDR1 SGHAT, CDR2 FQNNGV.

The chain combines TRBV12-3 or TRBV12-4 with TRBJ2-1, with D maybe TRBD2 (5 bases). This CDR3 spans 15 amino acids. V lost 7 bases, J lost 4 bases, and 17 bases lay in between. The CDR3 region has the DNA TGTGCCAGCACTACGCTAGCCCGACGATACAATGAGCAGTTCTTC. Encoded protein: CASTTLARRYNEQFF.

A remark on this clonotype: One end of the junction fails to match germline, which may point to a read error. The chain links TRBV30 to TRBJ2-2, with 7 bases lining up with TRBD1. Germline values: CDR1 GTSNPN, CDR2 SVGIG (reference sequence). The CDR3 is made up of 14 amino acids. The CDR3 is CACRGTANTGELFF. CDR3 DNA sequence: TGTGCCTGCAGGGGGACAGCGAACACTGGGGAGCTGTTTTTT.

The chain has TRBV6-5 and TRBJ1-1, with D tentatively TRBD1 (5 bases). CDR1 is MNHEY, CDR2 SVGAGI, per germline. CDR3 length: 15 amino acids. V dropped 4 bases and J dropped 1 base, with 13 bases sitting between them. The CDR3 region is CASSLTGRRNTEAFF. The CDR3 region has the DNA TGTGCCAGCAGTTTAACGGGACGGCGGAACACTGAAGCTTTCTTT.

The sample holds a few counts of this clonotype. The CDR3 nucleotides are TGTGCCAGCACCCGGGCCGAGCTCGAGCAGTACTTC. Translated: CASTRAELEQYF. The V gene is TRBV2, the J gene TRBJ2-7, with D hard to call. CDR1 is SNHLY and CDR2 is FYNNEI in the germline V gene. This CDR3 region has 12 residues. V lost 7 bases and J 6 bases, leaving 13 bases between the germline ends.

J is TRBJ2-1 and V is TRBV3-1; D is unresolved. Trimming left V 4 bases short and J 9 bases short, with 22 bases between. Germline V lookup: CDR1 LGHDT, CDR2 YNNKEL (reference sequence). This CDR3 region has 16 residues. The CDR3 here is CASSPIDGSYGSEQFF. CDR3 nucleotide sequence: TGTGCCAGCAGCCCCATTGACGGGTCCTATGGCTCTGAGCAGTTCTTC.